By sample fraction, the clone carrying this T cell receptor (beta chain) is medium-sized. Its antigen is currently unknown. This record comes from a study of immune heterogeneity within non-small cell lung tumors. TCR beta CDR3 regions came from multiplex PCR with 32 forward V and 13 reverse J primers. A single record per CDR3 protein comes from TCRdb applying MiXCR to the multiplex PCR reads. The sample includes about 4,300 distinct CDR3 sequences, approximately 21% of them seen just once. Study outcomes and limitations: Tumor sites within a patient were found to share identical dominant CDR3 beta clonotypes, and site-unique high-frequency clones were also present. Individual patients showed largely nonoverlapping sets of high-frequency T-cell receptor beta clonotypes.

The CDR3 contains 13 residues. Germline CDR1 and CDR2: KGHDR and SFDVKD. Trimming took off 8 bases at V and 0 bases at J, with 9 bases between the two ends. Template input, which was bulk tumor genomic DNA, totaled approximately 630 ng per sample. Several far-apart biopsies were taken per primary tumor during surgery. These patients got curative surgery after being newly diagnosed with untreated non-small cell lung cancer. A total of more than twelve patients with newly diagnosed non-small cell lung cancer, all of whom were undergoing surgery with curative intent, made up the donors. The sequence was collected from a man aged 70 or older with non-small cell lung cancer. The V gene is TRBV24-1, the J gene TRBJ1-1; the D gene is possibly TRBD1 (5 bases). The sample consisted of lung tumor tissue. The DNA of the CDR3 is TGTGCCACCATGGGGACGGTGAACACTGAAGCTTTCTTT. It yields the protein CATMGTVNTEAFF.